One and the same sample provided the 11 T cell receptor beta chains below, sequenced in a study of regulatory T cells in long-lasting Graves disease. Libraries of TCR beta came from iRepertoire HTBI primers plus Arm-PCR of CDR3 regions. TCRdb processed the multiplex PCR reads anew with MiXCR; each CDR3 protein has one entry. The table shows roughly 380,000 distinct CDR3 sequences, with over 15% occurring only once. The time point: newly diagnosed GD, antithyroid drugs for less than 3 months. Generation of the TCR library employed RNA extracted from PBMCs. The same sample was also used in a study of T cells in Graves' hyperthyroidism and ophthalmopathy.

The material sequenced was peripheral blood mononuclear cells (PBMCs), taken at new diagnosis, from a patient treated with antithyroid drugs. These receptors all stem from a man aged 40-55 years with Graves disease.

This clonotype was seen repeatedly, ten times or more. This chain joins TRBV29-1 and TRBJ2-7, with TRBD1 matching 10 bases. The germline V gene encodes CDR1 SQVTM and CDR2 ANQGSEA. The length of the CDR3 is 12 residues. The J segment lost 4 bases and the V segment lost 8 bases, leaving 5 bases of the junction unmatched. CDR3 amino acids: CSIRDRGYEQYF. CDR3 DNA sequence: TGCAGCATCCGGGACAGGGGTTACGAGCAGTACTTC.

This clonotype was seen many times. This chain joins TRBV7-8 and TRBJ2-2; no clear D gene. Germline assignment: CDR1 SGHVS and CDR2 FQNEAQ. V was clipped by 4 bases and J by 6 bases, with 9 bases between them. The CDR3 length is 13 residues. The CDR3 nucleotides are TGTGCCAGCAGCTCTGCTCGGGCCGGGGAGCTGTTTTTT. Amino acid sequence: CASSSARAGELFF. The full variable domain, with the rest looked up from reference TRBV7-8 and TRBJ2-2, is GAGVSQSPRYKVAKRGQDVALRCDPISGHVSLFWYQQALGQGPEFLTYFQNEAQLDKSGLPSDRFFAERPEGSVSTLKIQRTQQEDSAVYLCASSSARAGELFFGEGSRLTVL.

This clonotype was counted ten times or more. This chain links TRBV20-1 with TRBJ2-7; a weak D match, TRBD1 (6 bases). In germline, CDR1 is DFQATT, CDR2 SNEGSKA (reference sequence). V dropped 3 bases and J dropped 2 bases, with 11 bases sitting between them. This CDR3 is 13 amino acids long. The CDR3 region is CSASQGPAYEQYF. The CDR3 coding sequence is TGCAGTGCTAGCCAGGGGCCCGCCTACGAGCAGTACTTC.

This clonotype was recorded at least ten times. This chain joins TRBV6-6 and TRBJ2-5; 8 positions match TRBD1. The CDR3 contains 14 residues. Trimming cost V 0 bases and J 7 bases; bases outside gene matches: 4. Germline V gene sequence: CDR1 MNHNY, CDR2 SVGAGI (reference sequence). For the CDR3, the DNA is TGTGCCAGCAGTTACTCGGGACAGGTTTTGACCCAGTACTTC. It codes for CASSYSGQVLTQYF.

This clonotype was counted many times. The chain links TRBV4-1 to TRBJ1-6, with 12 positions matching TRBD1. The CDR3 consists of 16 residues. The germline CDR1 and CDR2 sequences are MGHRA and YSYEKL. V dropped 4 bases and J dropped 7; count of bases not matched to a gene: 5. CDR3 nucleotides: TGCGCCAGCAGCCTCCGGGACAGGGGGCGAAATTCACCCCTCCACTTT. Translated: CASSLRDRGRNSPLHF.

Many counts were recorded for this clonotype. The V call is TRBV28, the J call TRBJ1-6; D may be TRBD1 (5 bases). The CDR3 is 14 residues long. CDR1 is MDHEN, CDR2 SYDVKM, per germline. Trimming took off 4 bases at V and 9 bases at J, with 13 bases between the two ends. The CDR3 reads CASSSWGEASPLHF. The CDR3 DNA reads as TGTGCCAGCAGTTCCTGGGGGGAGGCTTCACCCCTCCACTTT.

This clonotype was counted ten times or more. V gene TRBV5-4 combines with J gene TRBJ2-5; possibly TRBD2 for D (5 bases). Germline-derived CDR1 and CDR2 are SGHNT and YYREEE (reference sequence). The germline V and J ends were trimmed by 1 base and 5 bases, with 12 bases remaining between them. The CDR3 sequence is 14 residues long. Here the CDR3 reads CASSLREGGETQYF. CDR3 bases: TGTGCCAGCAGCTTGCGCGAGGGTGGGGAGACCCAGTACTTC. The full variable domain, in which reference TRBV5-4 and TRBJ2-5 provide the parts outside the CDR3, is ETGVTQSPTHLIKTRGQQVTLRCSSQSGHNTVSWYQQALGQGPQFIFQYYREEENGRGNFPPRFSGLQFPNYSSELNVNALELDDSALYLCASSLREGGETQYFGPGTRLLVL.

This clonotype was seen repeatedly, ten times or more. The rearrangement links TRBV18 to TRBJ1-1; 8 nucleotides match TRBD1. The CDR3 spans 16 residues. Germline V gene data show CDR1 as KGHSH and CDR2 as LQKENI. J gave up 0 bases and V 6 bases, and 9 bases lay outside the gene matches. CDR3 DNA sequence: TGTGCCAGCTCCCTCGGGACAGGAGGTCTGAACACTGAAGCTTTCTTT. Translated: CASSLGTGGLNTEAFF.

This clonotype was observed a few times. The chain employs TRBV28 and TRBJ1-2, with D perhaps TRBD1 (5 bases). V lost 2 bases, J lost 4 bases, and 14 bases lay in between. The germline CDR1 and CDR2 sequences are MDHEN and SYDVKM. The CDR3 is made up of 15 amino acids. In nucleotides, the CDR3 is TGTGCCAGCAGTTTACCCCTCTCGGGGGTCTATGGCTACACCTTC. Its protein product is CASSLPLSGVYGYTF.

This clonotype was seen a few times. J is TRBJ1-1 and V is TRBV7-3; unclear D gene. Looked up from germline, CDR1 is SGHTA and CDR2 is FQGTGA. The CDR3 length is 15 residues. The V end was cut by 5 bases, the J end by 4 bases, with 17 bases between. CDR3 bases: TGTGCCAGCAGCCCCGGATTCGGGATTACCACTGAAGCTTTCTTT. Its protein is CASSPGFGITTEAFF.

This clonotype has a count of ten or more. Mismatch with germline at one junction end may stem from a read error. V and J are TRBV4-3 and TRBJ2-1; 7 bases are a match to TRBD2. The CDR3 has 13 amino acids. Germline V gene data show CDR1 as LGHNA and CDR2 as YSLEER. This CDR3 reads CASSQILAVRQFF. As DNA, the CDR3 is TGTGCCAGCAGCCAAATTCTAGCGGTCAGGCAGTTCTTC.